Detailed here is one T cell receptor (beta chain). The data were obtained in a study of cytomegalovirus exposure and HLA in healthy donors. Study background: Falling in the Caucasian-associated ancestry cluster were approximately 86% of 398 genotyped donors.

Vbeta (60) and Jbeta (13) primers were used in the PCR. TCRdb keeps only in-frame clones here, not all; method: immunoSEQ multiplex PCR. The table records under 200,000 clones, about 70% of them present only once. The ends lost 0 bases at V and 9 bases at J; junction bases unmatched: 10. Germline V gene sequence: CDR1 SGHTS, CDR2 YDEGEE. CDR3 length equals 17 residues. The receptor's source is a middle-aged woman in good health and CMV-seropositive. What was sequenced was PBMCs. The V gene is TRBV5-8, the J gene TRBJ2-1, with 12 bases identical to TRBD2. The CDR3: CASSLGLAGVISSEQFF. CDR3 in DNA: TGTGCCAGCAGCTTGGGACTAGCGGGAGTTATTTCGAGTGAGCAGTTCTTC.